This is a list of T cell receptor beta chains from one sample in a study of blood T cell repertoires in COVID-19. Only in-frame clones appear in the TCRdb table, and some are missing; sequencing was by immunoSEQ multiplex PCR. The table has a few hundred thousand clones, 87% seen once. Sequences were obtained from PBMCs or T cells enriched from blood (not recorded which). These receptors all stem from a woman under 30 who had recovered from COVID-19. CDR3s include the opening cysteine and the closing phenylalanine or tryptophan. Each record gives: V gene, clone size, D gene, J gene, CDR3 DNA, CDR3 protein. D genes are given only for firm matches. Only some rows state a clone size, as once, few, many or a class for expanded clones.

v_gene: TRBV2; abundance: .; d_gene: .; j_gene: TRBJ1-3; CDR3nt: TGTGCCAGCAGTGAACGCGTCGGAAACACCATATATTTT; CDR3aa: CASSERVGNTIYF
v_gene: TRBV11-2; abundance: .; d_gene: .; j_gene: TRBJ1-1; CDR3nt: TGTGCCAGCAGCCTCCGGCAGGGTGGTGGGACTGAAGCTTTCTTT; CDR3aa: CASSLRQGGGTEAFF
v_gene: TRBV19; abundance: .; d_gene: .; j_gene: TRBJ1-1; CDR3nt: TGTGCCAGTATGGGAGGGAGAGACTTTGAAGCTTTCTTT; CDR3aa: CASMGGRDFEAFF
v_gene: TRBV29-1; abundance: .; d_gene: TRBD1; j_gene: TRBJ1-1; CDR3nt: TGCAGCGTAACCAGGACAGGGGGCACTGAAGCTTTCTTT; CDR3aa: CSVTRTGGTEAFF
v_gene: TRBV4-2; abundance: .; d_gene: .; j_gene: TRBJ1-2; CDR3nt: TGTGCCAGCAGCCTAAGTTTACAGGTCCTAGCTAACTATGGCTACACCTTC; CDR3aa: CASSLSLQVLANYGYTF
v_gene: TRBV28; abundance: .; d_gene: TRBD2; j_gene: TRBJ2-3; CDR3nt: TGTGCCAGCAGCTCGGGACTAGCGGCCTTCACAGATACGCAGTATTTT; CDR3aa: CASSSGLAAFTDTQYF
v_gene: TRBV4-1; abundance: .; d_gene: TRBD2; j_gene: TRBJ2-7; CDR3nt: TGCGCCAGCAGCCCCGGTGCGGGGGGCCCCTACGAGCAGTACTTC; CDR3aa: CASSPGAGGPYEQYF
v_gene: TRBV30; abundance: .; d_gene: .; j_gene: TRBJ1-2; CDR3nt: TGTGCCTGGAGTCCCGGTAACTATGGCTACACCTTC; CDR3aa: CAWSPGNYGYTF
v_gene: TRBV19; abundance: .; d_gene: .; j_gene: TRBJ1-5; CDR3nt: TGTGCCAGTAGTGAGGTTACAAGCAGGGTTCAGCCCCAGCATTTT; CDR3aa: CASSEVTSRVQPQHF
v_gene: TRBV1; abundance: few; d_gene: .; j_gene: TRBJ2-5; CDR3nt: TGCACCAGCAGCCAAAAGGGTCAGGGACCAGGGGGCTTCCAAGAGACCCAGTACTTC; CDR3aa: CTSSQKGQGPGGFQETQYF
v_gene: TRBV9; abundance: .; d_gene: TRBD2; j_gene: TRBJ2-7; CDR3nt: TGTGCCAGCAGCGTAGTTCCTAGCGGTTACTACGAGCAGTACTTC; CDR3aa: CASSVVPSGYYEQYF
v_gene: TRBV9; abundance: .; d_gene: TRBD2; j_gene: TRBJ2-4; CDR3nt: TGTGCCAGCAGCATAGGGCTAGCGGGAGCCAAAAACATTCAGTACTTC; CDR3aa: CASSIGLAGAKNIQYF
v_gene: TRBV5-6; abundance: .; d_gene: .; j_gene: TRBJ2-7; CDR3nt: TGTGCCAGCAGCTTGGCGGGTCTGAGCACCAACGAGCAGTACTTC; CDR3aa: CASSLAGLSTNEQYF
v_gene: TRBV15; abundance: .; d_gene: .; j_gene: TRBJ1-4; CDR3nt: TGTGCCACCAGCAAAGCCGGGTCCGTGGGTGAAAAACTGTTTTTT; CDR3aa: CATSKAGSVGEKLFF
v_gene: TRBV9; abundance: .; d_gene: .; j_gene: TRBJ2-1; CDR3nt: TGTGCCAGCAGCGTAGGCGGCCCACACAATGAGCAGTTCTTC; CDR3aa: CASSVGGPHNEQFF
v_gene: TRBV5-4; abundance: .; d_gene: .; j_gene: TRBJ2-7; CDR3nt: TGTGCCAGCAGTGACTCGAGAACCTACGAGCAGTACTTC; CDR3aa: CASSDSRTYEQYF
v_gene: TRBV9; abundance: .; d_gene: .; j_gene: TRBJ1-1; CDR3nt: TGTGCCAGCAGCGTAGGGGGGGGAACCACTGAAGCTTTCTTT; CDR3aa: CASSVGGGTTEAFF
v_gene: TRBV7-9; abundance: .; d_gene: .; j_gene: TRBJ2-5; CDR3nt: TGTGCCAGCAGCCTAGCGACAGGCCAAGAGACCCAGTACTTC; CDR3aa: CASSLATGQETQYF
v_gene: TRBV28; abundance: .; d_gene: .; j_gene: TRBJ2-1; CDR3nt: TGTGCCAGCAGTTCTTCTCGGCCTAGCATCACGGATGAGCAGTTCTTC; CDR3aa: CASSSSRPSITDEQFF
v_gene: TRBV7-2; abundance: .; d_gene: .; j_gene: TRBJ2-7; CDR3nt: TGTGCCAGCAGCTCGCCAGGGGTCTACGAGCAGTACTTC; CDR3aa: CASSSPGVYEQYF
v_gene: TRBV6-5; abundance: once; d_gene: TRBD2; j_gene: TRBJ2-7; CDR3nt: TGTGCCAGCAGTTACTCCGGGACTAGCGTCTACGAGCAGTACTTC; CDR3aa: CASSYSGTSVYEQYF
v_gene: TRBV28; abundance: .; d_gene: .; j_gene: TRBJ1-1; CDR3nt: TGTGCCAGCAGTTCCAGAGGGCCTGAAGCTTTCTTT; CDR3aa: CASSSRGPEAFF
v_gene: TRBV19; abundance: .; d_gene: .; j_gene: TRBJ1-1; CDR3nt: TGTGCCAGTAGGGTGGGTAGTCCGGGAACTGAAGCTTTCTTT; CDR3aa: CASRVGSPGTEAFF
v_gene: TRBV7-2; abundance: .; d_gene: .; j_gene: TRBJ1-2; CDR3nt: TGTGCCAGCAGCCCCCAAAACGGGGGGGGATTTAACTATGGCTACACCTTC; CDR3aa: CASSPQNGGGFNYGYTF
v_gene: TRBV6-5; abundance: .; d_gene: .; j_gene: TRBJ1-5; CDR3nt: TGTGCCAGCAGGAAACAGGGTTTGGACAATCAGCCCCAGCATTTT; CDR3aa: CASRKQGLDNQPQHF
v_gene: TRBV23-1; abundance: .; d_gene: .; j_gene: TRBJ1-3; CDR3nt: TGCGCCAGGGGACATATTCCTGGAAACACCATATATTTT; CDR3aa: CARGHIPGNTIYF
v_gene: TRBV21-1; abundance: .; d_gene: .; j_gene: TRBJ2-2; CDR3nt: TGTGCCAGCAGCAGACAGAACACCGGGGAGCTGTTTTTT; CDR3aa: CASSRQNTGELFF
v_gene: TRBV28; abundance: .; d_gene: TRBD1; j_gene: TRBJ1-4; CDR3nt: TGTGCCAGTGGAGGGGGACAGGGGGTTGCAAAACTGTTTTTT; CDR3aa: CASGGGQGVAKLFF
v_gene: TRBV28; abundance: .; d_gene: TRBD1; j_gene: TRBJ1-5; CDR3nt: TGTGCCAGCAGTACGTATGGGACAGGGGATAATCAGCCCCAGCATTTT; CDR3aa: CASSTYGTGDNQPQHF
v_gene: TRBV3-1/TRBV3-2; abundance: once; d_gene: .; j_gene: TRBJ2-1; CDR3nt: TGTGCCAGCAGCCAAGCCAACCTTGAGGGTGAGCAGTTCTTC; CDR3aa: CASSQANLEGEQFF
v_gene: TRBV5-4; abundance: .; d_gene: .; j_gene: TRBJ1-3; CDR3nt: TGTGCCAGCAGCTTAGGAGCGGAAGGAAACACCATATATTTT; CDR3aa: CASSLGAEGNTIYF
v_gene: TRBV6-2/TRBV6-3; abundance: .; d_gene: TRBD1; j_gene: TRBJ1-5; CDR3nt: TGTGCCAGCAGTTATGATAAGGGGGCAGGCGATCAGCCCCAGCATTTT; CDR3aa: CASSYDKGAGDQPQHF
v_gene: TRBV7-9; abundance: .; d_gene: .; j_gene: TRBJ2-5; CDR3nt: TGTGCCAGCAGCTTAGGATTTGGTATCCCCGGGGGGCTGGAGACCCAGTACTTC; CDR3aa: CASSLGFGIPGGLETQYF
v_gene: TRBV2; abundance: .; d_gene: .; j_gene: TRBJ2-5; CDR3nt: TGTGCCCACGGAGGGTCCGATGAGACCCAGTACTTC; CDR3aa: CAHGGSDETQYF
v_gene: TRBV29-1; abundance: .; d_gene: TRBD1; j_gene: TRBJ1-2; CDR3nt: TGCAGCGTTGAAGCGGACAGGCAATTCTATGGCTACACCTTC; CDR3aa: CSVEADRQFYGYTF
v_gene: TRBV10-3; abundance: .; d_gene: .; j_gene: TRBJ2-3; CDR3nt: TGTGCCATCAGTGAATTGGCTAGCACAGATACGCAGTATTTT; CDR3aa: CAISELASTDTQYF
v_gene: TRBV11-2; abundance: .; d_gene: TRBD1; j_gene: TRBJ1-1; CDR3nt: TGTGCCAGCAGCGCGTGGGACAGTGTGAACACTGAAGCTTTCTTT; CDR3aa: CASSAWDSVNTEAFF
v_gene: TRBV19; abundance: .; d_gene: .; j_gene: TRBJ1-2; CDR3nt: TGTGCCAGCCTCTCCCCGTATGAGACTAACTATGGCTACACCTTC; CDR3aa: CASLSPYETNYGYTF
v_gene: TRBV20-1; abundance: .; d_gene: .; j_gene: TRBJ1-6; CDR3nt: TGCAGTGCTAGTTTTGGGCAAAGATCACCCCTCCACTTT; CDR3aa: CSASFGQRSPLHF
v_gene: TRBV20-1; abundance: .; d_gene: TRBD1; j_gene: TRBJ1-2; CDR3nt: TGCAGTGCTAGTGCAGGGGGCTCGGGCTACACCTTC; CDR3aa: CSASAGGSGYTF
v_gene: TRBV6-5; abundance: .; d_gene: .; j_gene: TRBJ1-1; CDR3nt: TGTGCCAGCAGCCCCAGATCGAACACTGAAGCTTTCTTT; CDR3aa: CASSPRSNTEAFF
v_gene: TRBV5-1; abundance: .; d_gene: .; j_gene: TRBJ1-3; CDR3nt: TGCGCCAGCAGCTATGACAGGCGCTCTGGAAACACCATATATTTT; CDR3aa: CASSYDRRSGNTIYF
v_gene: TRBV5-6; abundance: .; d_gene: TRBD1; j_gene: TRBJ2-7; CDR3nt: TGTGCCAGCAGTTTATCCGGGACAGGGTCCTACGAGCAGTACTTC; CDR3aa: CASSLSGTGSYEQYF
v_gene: TRBV2; abundance: .; d_gene: TRBD1; j_gene: TRBJ1-1; CDR3nt: TGTGCCAGCAGTGAAGGCCCGGGACAGTTCGGTGAAGCTTTCTTT; CDR3aa: CASSEGPGQFGEAFF
v_gene: TRBV7-9; abundance: once; d_gene: .; j_gene: TRBJ1-1; CDR3nt: TGTGCCAGCAGCCCCCCGGGAGCTGAAGCTTTCTTT; CDR3aa: CASSPPGAEAFF
v_gene: TRBV28; abundance: .; d_gene: .; j_gene: TRBJ2-7; CDR3nt: TGTGCCAGCAGTTATCTATACAGCAAGTTATCCTACGAGCAGTACTTC; CDR3aa: CASSYLYSKLSYEQYF
v_gene: TRBV5-4; abundance: .; d_gene: .; j_gene: TRBJ2-3; CDR3nt: TGTGCCAGCAGCCGGAGCACAGATACGCAGTATTTT; CDR3aa: CASSRSTDTQYF
v_gene: TRBV27; abundance: once; d_gene: .; j_gene: TRBJ1-4; CDR3nt: TGTGCCAGCAGCCCCATCGGACTAACTAATGAAAAACTGTTTTTT; CDR3aa: CASSPIGLTNEKLFF
v_gene: TRBV27; abundance: few; d_gene: .; j_gene: TRBJ2-7; CDR3nt: TGTGCCAGCAGTTTATCCCTATCCTACGAGCAGTACTTC; CDR3aa: CASSLSLSYEQYF
v_gene: TRBV7-8; abundance: .; d_gene: TRBD1; j_gene: TRBJ1-4; CDR3nt: TGTGCCAGCAGCTTAGGACAGGGGGCACTAAATAATGAAAAACTGTTTTTT; CDR3aa: CASSLGQGALNNEKLFF
v_gene: TRBV27; abundance: .; d_gene: .; j_gene: TRBJ2-4; CDR3nt: TGTGCCAGCAGTTTACTGGGCACCAAAAACATTCAGTACTTC; CDR3aa: CASSLLGTKNIQYF
v_gene: TRBV14; abundance: .; d_gene: .; j_gene: TRBJ1-1; CDR3nt: TGTGCCAGCCGGAGACAGATGAACACTGAAGCTTTCTTT; CDR3aa: CASRRQMNTEAFF
v_gene: TRBV27; abundance: .; d_gene: TRBD1; j_gene: TRBJ1-1; CDR3nt: TGTGCCAGCAGTGAATGGGACAGGGGGAACACTGAAGCTTTCTTT; CDR3aa: CASSEWDRGNTEAFF
v_gene: TRBV28; abundance: .; d_gene: .; j_gene: TRBJ1-2; CDR3nt: TGTGCCAGCAGCTTAACAGGGTGGGGGCTAGACTATGGCTACACCTTC; CDR3aa: CASSLTGWGLDYGYTF
v_gene: TRBV6-5; abundance: .; d_gene: .; j_gene: TRBJ2-7; CDR3nt: TGTGCCAGCAGTCGGACAGCTTCCTACGAGCAGTACTTC; CDR3aa: CASSRTASYEQYF